Sequencing of this TCR beta chain was carried out in a study of T cell repertoires in cytomegalovirus infection. Overall study: A matching HLA type, together with CMV infection, was signaled by public TCR beta signatures.

Note on this clonotype: The target antigen is unknown.

TCRdb reprocessed the reads via MiXCR and lists one record per CDR3 protein. Altogether fewer than 1,000,000 distinct CDR3 sequences are present, 30% to 40% being singletons, with the ten largest covering over 11%. The ends were cut back, 5 bases at V and 8 bases at J, with 13 bases in the middle. Per germline, CDR1 SGHVS and CDR2 FQNEAQ. The CDR3 loop spans 13 amino acids. V gene TRBV7-8 combines with J gene TRBJ1-3; D call uncertain. This TCR came from a human donor in good health (CMV status not recorded). Some clones in this sample may be carry-over from other donors' samples. The input for sequencing was cultured CD8+ T cells from PBMCs, taken from culture after CMV antigen stimulation. The DNA for the CDR3 is TGTGCCAGCAGCCTACGCCATAAGGACACCATATATTTT. Translated: CASSLRHKDTIYF. The full variable domain, completed using reference TRBV7-8 and TRBJ1-3, is GAGVSQSPRYKVAKRGQDVALRCDPISGHVSLFWYQQALGQGPEFLTYFQNEAQLDKSGLPSDRFFAERPEGSVSTLKIQRTQQEDSAVYLCASSLRHKDTIYFGEGSWLTVV.